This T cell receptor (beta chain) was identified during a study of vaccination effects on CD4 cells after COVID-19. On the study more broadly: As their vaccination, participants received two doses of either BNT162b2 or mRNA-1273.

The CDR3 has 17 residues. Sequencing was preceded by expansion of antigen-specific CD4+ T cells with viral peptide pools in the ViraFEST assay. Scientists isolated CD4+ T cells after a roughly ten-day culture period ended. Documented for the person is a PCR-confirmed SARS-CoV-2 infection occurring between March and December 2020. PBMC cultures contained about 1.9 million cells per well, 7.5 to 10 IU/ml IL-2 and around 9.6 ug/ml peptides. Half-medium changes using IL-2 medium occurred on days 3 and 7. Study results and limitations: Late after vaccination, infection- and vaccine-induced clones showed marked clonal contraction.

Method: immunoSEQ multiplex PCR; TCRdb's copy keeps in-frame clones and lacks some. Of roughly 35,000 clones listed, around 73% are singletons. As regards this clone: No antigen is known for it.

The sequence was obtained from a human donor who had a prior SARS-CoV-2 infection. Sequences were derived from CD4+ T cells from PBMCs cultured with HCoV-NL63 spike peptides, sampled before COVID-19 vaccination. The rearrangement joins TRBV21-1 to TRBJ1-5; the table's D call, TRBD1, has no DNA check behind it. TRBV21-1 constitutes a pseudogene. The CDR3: CASSKSRNRGFNQPQHF. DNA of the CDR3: TGTGCCAGCAGCAAATCCAGGAACAGGGGGTTCAATCAGCCCCAGCATTTT.